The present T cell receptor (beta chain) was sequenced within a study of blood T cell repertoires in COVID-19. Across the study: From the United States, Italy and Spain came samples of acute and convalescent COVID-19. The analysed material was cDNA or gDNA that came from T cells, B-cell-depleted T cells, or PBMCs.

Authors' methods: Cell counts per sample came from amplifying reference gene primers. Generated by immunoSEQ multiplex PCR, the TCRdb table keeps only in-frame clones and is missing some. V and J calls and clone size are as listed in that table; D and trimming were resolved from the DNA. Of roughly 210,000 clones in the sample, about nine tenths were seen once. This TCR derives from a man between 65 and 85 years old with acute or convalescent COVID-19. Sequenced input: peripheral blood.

CDR3 coding DNA: TGCGCCAGCAGCCAAGATGTGGACAGTGCCTACGAGCAGTACTTC. This gives the protein CASSQDVDSAYEQYF. This sequence joins TRBV4-1 and TRBJ2-7; D might be TRBD1 (6 bases). Trimming stripped 0 bases from V and 2 bases from J, with 11 bases between. The germline V gene encodes CDR1 MGHRA and CDR2 YSYEKL. This CDR3 contains 15 residues.